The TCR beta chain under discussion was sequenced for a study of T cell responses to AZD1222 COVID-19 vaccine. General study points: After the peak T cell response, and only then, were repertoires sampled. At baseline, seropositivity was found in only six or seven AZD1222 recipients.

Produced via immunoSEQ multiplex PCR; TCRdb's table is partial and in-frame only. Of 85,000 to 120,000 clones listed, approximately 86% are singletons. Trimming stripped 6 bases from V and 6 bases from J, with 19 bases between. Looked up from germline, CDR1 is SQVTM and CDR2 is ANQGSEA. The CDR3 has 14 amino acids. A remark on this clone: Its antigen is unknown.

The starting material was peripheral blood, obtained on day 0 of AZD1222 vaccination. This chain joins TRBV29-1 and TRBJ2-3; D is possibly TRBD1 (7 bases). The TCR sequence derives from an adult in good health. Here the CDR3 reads CSVGGQLFGDTQYF. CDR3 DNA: TGCAGCGTGGGGGGACAGCTCTTTGGCGATACGCAGTATTTT.